A selection of T cell receptor beta chains follows, all from one sample in a study of cytomegalovirus exposure and HLA in healthy donors. The data were produced by immunoSEQ multiplex PCR, yet TCRdb's version contains in-frame clones alone and is incomplete. The sample yields approximately 140,000 clones, roughly 62% seen once. Specimen: PBMCs. The receptors were gathered from a male donor in good health and CMV-seronegative. Both conserved end residues are part of each CDR3. A D gene is named only where the DNA matches it firmly. The size entry is marked missing in some rows and otherwise reads once, few, many or a size class.

j_call: TRBJ2-5
clone_size: NA
v_call: TRBV23-1
d_call: NA
cdr3_aa: CASSHPGLRGETQYF
cdr3_nt: TGCGCCAGCAGTCATCCCGGACTCCGGGGAGAGACCCAGTACTTC

j_call: TRBJ2-3
clone_size: NA
v_call: TRBV7-2
d_call: NA
cdr3_aa: CASSLLSGGLDTQYF
cdr3_nt: TGTGCCAGCAGCTTATTGTCGGGGGGCTTAGATACGCAGTATTTT

j_call: TRBJ1-4
clone_size: NA
v_call: TRBV9
d_call: TRBD1
cdr3_aa: CASSKTGGATNEKLFF
cdr3_nt: TGTGCCAGCAGTAAGACAGGGGGTGCAACTAATGAAAAACTGTTTTTT

j_call: TRBJ2-6
clone_size: NA
v_call: TRBV11-2
d_call: NA
cdr3_aa: CASSLARGAGANVLTF
cdr3_nt: TGTGCCAGCAGCTTAGCGCGGGGCGCTGGGGCCAACGTCCTGACTTTC

j_call: TRBJ2-1
clone_size: once
v_call: TRBV7-3
d_call: NA
cdr3_aa: CASSLNQGKNNEQFF
cdr3_nt: TGTGCCAGCAGCTTAAATCAGGGAAAAAACAATGAGCAGTTCTTC

j_call: TRBJ2-3
clone_size: few
v_call: TRBV4-1
d_call: NA
cdr3_aa: CASSQEMGPGRGDTDTQYF
cdr3_nt: TGCGCCAGCAGCCAAGAGATGGGTCCGGGGCGGGGAGACACAGATACGCAGTATTTT

j_call: TRBJ2-7
clone_size: few
v_call: TRBV7-6
d_call: TRBD1
cdr3_aa: CASSLGTGGEQYF
cdr3_nt: TGTGCCAGCAGCTTAGGGACAGGGGGCGAGCAGTACTTC

j_call: TRBJ2-2
clone_size: NA
v_call: TRBV5-1
d_call: NA
cdr3_aa: CASRENTGGELFF
cdr3_nt: TGCGCCAGCAGAGAAAACACGGGGGGGGAGCTGTTTTTT

j_call: TRBJ2-3
clone_size: NA
v_call: TRBV5-4
d_call: NA
cdr3_aa: CASSPAGDTQYF
cdr3_nt: TGTGCCAGCAGCCCTGCGGGAGATACGCAGTATTTT

j_call: TRBJ1-1
clone_size: NA
v_call: TRBV28
d_call: TRBD1
cdr3_aa: CASSSGQGAMRDTEAFF
cdr3_nt: TGTGCCAGCAGTTCCGGACAGGGGGCTATGAGGGACACTGAAGCTTTCTTT

j_call: TRBJ1-2
clone_size: NA
v_call: TRBV7-6
d_call: TRBD1
cdr3_aa: CASSLRPGGHGYTF
cdr3_nt: TGTGCCAGCAGCTTAAGACCAGGGGGCCATGGCTACACCTTC

j_call: TRBJ1-2
clone_size: NA
v_call: TRBV6-4
d_call: NA
cdr3_aa: CASRSGVGYTF
cdr3_nt: TGTGCCAGCAGATCAGGGGTCGGCTACACCTTC

j_call: TRBJ2-5
clone_size: NA
v_call: TRBV6-6
d_call: NA
cdr3_aa: CASKTPTVEETQYF
cdr3_nt: TGTGCCAGCAAGACCCCGACCGTGGAGGAGACCCAGTACTTC

j_call: TRBJ1-1
clone_size: few
v_call: TRBV9
d_call: NA
cdr3_aa: CASSVSPRQSEAFF
cdr3_nt: TGTGCCAGCAGCGTATCCCCCCGACAGTCTGAAGCTTTCTTT

j_call: TRBJ2-7
clone_size: NA
v_call: TRBV5-1
d_call: TRBD2
cdr3_aa: CASSSLVAGSDEQYF
cdr3_nt: TGCGCCAGCAGCTCCCTCGTAGCGGGCAGCGACGAGCAGTACTTC

j_call: TRBJ2-5
clone_size: NA
v_call: TRBV2
d_call: TRBD1
cdr3_aa: CASSADRVGTQYF
cdr3_nt: TGTGCCAGCAGTGCTGACAGGGTTGGGACCCAGTACTTC

j_call: TRBJ1-1
clone_size: NA
v_call: TRBV10-3
d_call: NA
cdr3_aa: CAISEWGLKNTEAFF
cdr3_nt: TGTGCCATCAGTGAGTGGGGACTGAAAAACACTGAAGCTTTCTTT

j_call: TRBJ2-7
clone_size: once
v_call: TRBV4-1
d_call: NA
cdr3_aa: CASSQGVDGAYEQYF
cdr3_nt: TGCGCCAGCAGCCAAGGAGTCGACGGAGCCTACGAGCAGTACTTC

j_call: TRBJ1-1
clone_size: few
v_call: TRBV28
d_call: TRBD1
cdr3_aa: CASSHGTGAGNTEAFF
cdr3_nt: TGTGCCAGCAGTCACGGGACAGGGGCGGGGAACACTGAAGCTTTCTTT

j_call: TRBJ2-7
clone_size: once
v_call: TRBV7-9
d_call: TRBD2
cdr3_aa: CASSIVSGGGYEQYF
cdr3_nt: TGTGCCAGCAGCATCGTTAGCGGGGGAGGCTACGAGCAGTACTTC

j_call: TRBJ2-7
clone_size: NA
v_call: TRBV5-5
d_call: TRBD1
cdr3_aa: CASSKDRDPSYEQYF
cdr3_nt: TGTGCCAGCAGCAAGGACAGGGACCCGTCCTACGAGCAGTACTTC